This T cell receptor beta chain was identified in a study of beta chain features in type 1 diabetes. Study results and limitations: Shortening of TCRB CDR3s, moderate but significant, appeared in all four CD4+ subsets of Type 1 diabetes patients. There were fewer insertions and more deletions at the VDJ junctions of type 1 diabetes patients.

As every portion of the isolated RNA was reverse transcribed, the sequencing read expressed TCRB transcripts. Method: immunoSEQ multiplex PCR; TCRdb's copy keeps in-frame clones and lacks some. The sample carries some 350,000 clones, 9.5% to 10% recorded once. To note about this clone: Its specificity is not known. Germline is not matched at one junction end, which may reflect a read error.

In germline, CDR1 is ENHRY, CDR2 SYGVKD. CDR3 length: 14 amino acids. The receptor was derived from a man younger than 40 with type 1 diabetes. What was sequenced was central memory CD4+ T cells from blood. This chain links TRBV10-3 with TRBJ2-7; TRBD2 might be the D (6 bases). CDR3 nucleotides: TGTGCCAGCAGTGAACGCCCGGAGGGCTACGAGCAGTACTTC. This translates into CASSERPEGYEQYF.